This record concerns one TCR beta chain sequence. Its antigen is as yet unknown. The entry originates in a study of cytomegalovirus exposure and HLA in healthy donors. Primers included in the PCR were 60 Vbeta and 13 Jbeta primers. Method: immunoSEQ multiplex PCR; TCRdb's copy keeps in-frame clones and lacks some. The sample records around 200,000 clones, about 80% being singletons. The CDR3 runs 13 residues. Germline V gene lookup returns CDR1 WSHSY and CDR2 SAAADI. Trimming removed 7 bases from V and 3 bases from J, with 10 bases in between. General observations from the study: Cytomegalovirus status, reportedly, was diagnosed with high specificity and sensitivity by the classifier.

V gene TRBV10-2 combines with J gene TRBJ1-5; D is unresolved. The sequenced material came from PBMCs. This TCR was sampled from a man between 25 and 39 years old in good health and CMV-seronegative. The CDR3 bases are TGCGCCAGCAAAGCGGGCAACAATCAGCCCCAGCATTTT. This encodes CASKAGNNQPQHF.